This TCR beta chain is drawn from a study of long-term antiretroviral therapy in people with HIV. Overall study findings and caveats: In samples taken after ART, diversity increased but remained below transplant donor control levels.

As concerns this clone: The antigen remains undetermined.

The assay used was immunoSEQ (version v3.0), run at survey level. Samples were sequenced targeting roughly 35,000-55,000 T-cell genomes each. Measured with immunoSEQ multiplex PCR; TCRdb has only the in-frame clones, and not every one. Among tens of thousands of clones, 86% were seen once, and the ten largest hold 4%. Germline V gene data show CDR1 as MRHNA and CDR2 as SNTAGT. V was cut by 7 bases and J by 9 bases, with 13 bases left in between. The CDR3 runs to 13 residues. This TCR came from a woman in her forties or fifties with HIV. The sample was unsorted PBMCs, taken 1.2 years after starting antiretroviral therapy. The chain has TRBV6-4 and TRBJ1-6; D gene unclear. CDR3 sequence reads: CASTREAGSPLHF. CDR3 DNA sequence: TGTGCCAGCACCCGGGAAGCGGGTTCACCCCTCCACTTT.